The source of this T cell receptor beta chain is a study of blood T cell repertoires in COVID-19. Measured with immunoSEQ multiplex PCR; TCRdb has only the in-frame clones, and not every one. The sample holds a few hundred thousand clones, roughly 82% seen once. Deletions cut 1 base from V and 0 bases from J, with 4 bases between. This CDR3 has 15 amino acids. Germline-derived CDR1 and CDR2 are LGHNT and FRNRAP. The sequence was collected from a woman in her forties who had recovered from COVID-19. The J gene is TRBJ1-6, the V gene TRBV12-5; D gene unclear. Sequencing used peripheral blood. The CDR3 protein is CASGLGSSYNSPLHF. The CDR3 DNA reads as TGTGCTAGTGGTTTGGGCAGCTCCTATAATTCACCCCTCCACTTT.